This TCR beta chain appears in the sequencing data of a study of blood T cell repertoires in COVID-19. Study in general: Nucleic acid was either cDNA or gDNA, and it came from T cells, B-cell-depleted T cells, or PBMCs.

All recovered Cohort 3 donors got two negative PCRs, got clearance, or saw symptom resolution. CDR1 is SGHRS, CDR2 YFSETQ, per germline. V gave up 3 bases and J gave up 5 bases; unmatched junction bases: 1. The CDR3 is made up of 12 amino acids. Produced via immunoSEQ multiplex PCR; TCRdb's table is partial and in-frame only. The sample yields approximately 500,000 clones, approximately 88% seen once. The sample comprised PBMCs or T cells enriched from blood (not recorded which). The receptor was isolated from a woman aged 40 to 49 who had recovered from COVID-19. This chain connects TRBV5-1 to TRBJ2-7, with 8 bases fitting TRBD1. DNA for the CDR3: TGCGCCAGCAGCTGGACAGGGAACGAGCAGTACTTC. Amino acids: CASSWTGNEQYF.